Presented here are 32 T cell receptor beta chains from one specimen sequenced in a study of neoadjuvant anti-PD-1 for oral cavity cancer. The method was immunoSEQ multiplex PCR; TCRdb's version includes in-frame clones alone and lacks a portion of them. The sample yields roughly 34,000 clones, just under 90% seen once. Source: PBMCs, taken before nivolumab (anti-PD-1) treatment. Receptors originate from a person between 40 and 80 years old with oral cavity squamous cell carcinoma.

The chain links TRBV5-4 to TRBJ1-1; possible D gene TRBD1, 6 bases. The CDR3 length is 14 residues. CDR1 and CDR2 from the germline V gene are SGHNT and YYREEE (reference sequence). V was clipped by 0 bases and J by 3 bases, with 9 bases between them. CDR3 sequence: CASSLDGGHTEAFF. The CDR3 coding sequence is TGTGCCAGCAGCTTGGACGGGGGGCACACTGAAGCTTTCTTT.

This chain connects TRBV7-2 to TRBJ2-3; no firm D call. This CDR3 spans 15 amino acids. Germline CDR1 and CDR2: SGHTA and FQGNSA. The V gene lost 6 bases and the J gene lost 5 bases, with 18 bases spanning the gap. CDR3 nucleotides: TGTGCCAGCAGACCAGACTCGGGCAGAGTAGATACGCAGTATTTT. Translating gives CASRPDSGRVDTQYF.

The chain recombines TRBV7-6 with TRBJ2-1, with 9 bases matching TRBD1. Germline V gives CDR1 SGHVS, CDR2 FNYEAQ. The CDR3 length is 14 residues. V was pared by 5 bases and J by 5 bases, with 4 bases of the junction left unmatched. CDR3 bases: TGTGCCAGCAGCCCGGGACAGGGTCACAATGAGCAGTTCTTC. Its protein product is CASSPGQGHNEQFF.

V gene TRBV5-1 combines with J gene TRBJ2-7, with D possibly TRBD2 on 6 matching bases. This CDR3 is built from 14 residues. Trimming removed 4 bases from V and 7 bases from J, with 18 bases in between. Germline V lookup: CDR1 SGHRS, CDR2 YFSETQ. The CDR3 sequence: CASSLQGRTEEQYF. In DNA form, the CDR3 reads TGCGCCAGCAGCCTTCAAGGGAGGACGGAAGAGCAGTACTTC.

CDR3 DNA sequence: TGTGCCAGCACCCCGACGCGGGGGGGCCTCACAGATACGCAGTATTTT. Amino acids: CASTPTRGGLTDTQYF. The chain links TRBV7-2 to TRBJ2-3; TRBD2 agrees at 9 bases. Germline V gives CDR1 SGHTA, CDR2 FQGNSA. V was pared by 7 bases and J by 2 bases, with 10 bases of the junction left unmatched. The CDR3 is 16 amino acids.

The CDR3 sequence is CASSTPQGGISEQYF. CDR3 nucleotide sequence: TGTGCCAGCAGCACGCCCCAGGGGGGGATAAGTGAGCAGTACTTC. V usage is TRBV7-9 and J usage is TRBJ2-7; tentatively, D is TRBD1 or TRBD2 (7 bases each). Germline lookup yields CDR1 SEHNR and CDR2 FQNEAQ (reference sequence). The CDR3 totals 15 residues. The V and J ends lost 5 bases and 7 bases respectively, with 21 bases between them.

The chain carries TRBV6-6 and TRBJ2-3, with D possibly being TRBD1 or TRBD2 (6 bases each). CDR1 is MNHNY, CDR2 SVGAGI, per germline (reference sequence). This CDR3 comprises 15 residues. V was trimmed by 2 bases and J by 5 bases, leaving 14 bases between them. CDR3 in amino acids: CASSYVGGGGDTQYF. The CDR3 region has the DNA TGTGCCAGCAGTTACGTCGGGGGCGGAGGAGATACGCAGTATTTT.

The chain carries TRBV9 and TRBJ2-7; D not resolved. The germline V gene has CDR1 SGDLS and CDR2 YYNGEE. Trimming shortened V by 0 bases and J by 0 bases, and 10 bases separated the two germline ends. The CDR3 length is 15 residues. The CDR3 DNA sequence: TGTGCCAGCAGCGTAGGGGAAGATGCCTCCTACGAGCAGTACTTC. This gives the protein CASSVGEDASYEQYF.

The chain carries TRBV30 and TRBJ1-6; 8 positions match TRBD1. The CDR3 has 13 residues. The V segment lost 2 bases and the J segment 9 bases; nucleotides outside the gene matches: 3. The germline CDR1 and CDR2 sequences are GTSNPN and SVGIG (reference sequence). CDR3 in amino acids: CAWSQGASSPLHF. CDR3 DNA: TGTGCCTGGAGTCAGGGGGCGAGTTCACCCCTCCACTTT.

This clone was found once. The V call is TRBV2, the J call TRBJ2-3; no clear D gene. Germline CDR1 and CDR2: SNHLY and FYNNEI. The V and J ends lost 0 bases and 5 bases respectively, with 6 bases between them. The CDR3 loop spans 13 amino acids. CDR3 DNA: TGTGCCAGCAGTGAAGCCAAGTTAGATACGCAGTATTTT. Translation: CASSEAKLDTQYF.

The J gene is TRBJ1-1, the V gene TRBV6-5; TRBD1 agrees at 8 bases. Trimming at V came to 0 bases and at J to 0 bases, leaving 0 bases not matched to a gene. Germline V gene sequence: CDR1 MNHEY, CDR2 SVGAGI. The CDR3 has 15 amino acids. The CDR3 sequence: CASSYSTGVNTEAFF. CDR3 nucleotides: TGTGCCAGCAGTTACTCGACAGGGGTGAACACTGAAGCTTTCTTT.

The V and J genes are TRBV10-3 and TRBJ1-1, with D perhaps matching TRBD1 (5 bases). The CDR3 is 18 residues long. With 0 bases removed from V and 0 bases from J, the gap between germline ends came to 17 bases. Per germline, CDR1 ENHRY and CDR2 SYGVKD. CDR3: CAISESSRALNMNTEAFF. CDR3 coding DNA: TGTGCCATCAGTGAGTCGAGCAGGGCCCTAAATATGAACACTGAAGCTTTCTTT.

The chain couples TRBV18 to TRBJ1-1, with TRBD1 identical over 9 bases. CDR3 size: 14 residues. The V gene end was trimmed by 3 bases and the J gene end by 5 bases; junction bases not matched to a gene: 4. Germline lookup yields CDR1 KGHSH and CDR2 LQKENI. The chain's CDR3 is CASSPDRGTTEAFF. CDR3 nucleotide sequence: TGTGCCAGCTCACCTGACAGGGGGACGACTGAAGCTTTCTTT.

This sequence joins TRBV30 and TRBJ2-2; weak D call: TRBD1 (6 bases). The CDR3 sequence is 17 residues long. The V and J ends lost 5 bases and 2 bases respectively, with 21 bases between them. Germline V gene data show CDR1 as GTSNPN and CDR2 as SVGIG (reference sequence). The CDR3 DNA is TGTGCCTGGGAGAGCGGAGAAAGGGGGTTTAACACCGGGGAGCTGTTTTTT. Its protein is CAWESGERGFNTGELFF.

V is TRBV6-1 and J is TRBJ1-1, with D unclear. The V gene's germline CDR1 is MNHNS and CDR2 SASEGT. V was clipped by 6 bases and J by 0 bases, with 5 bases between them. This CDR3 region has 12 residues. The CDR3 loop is CASRKLNTEAFF. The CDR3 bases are TGTGCCAGCAGAAAATTGAACACTGAAGCTTTCTTT.

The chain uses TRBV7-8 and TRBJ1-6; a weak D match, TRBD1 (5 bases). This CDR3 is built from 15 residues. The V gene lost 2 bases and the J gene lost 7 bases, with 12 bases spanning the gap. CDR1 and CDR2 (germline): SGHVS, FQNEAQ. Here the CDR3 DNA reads TGTGCCAGCAGCTTACTTGGGGGTGCGAATTCACCCCTCCACTTT. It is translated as CASSLLGGANSPLHF.

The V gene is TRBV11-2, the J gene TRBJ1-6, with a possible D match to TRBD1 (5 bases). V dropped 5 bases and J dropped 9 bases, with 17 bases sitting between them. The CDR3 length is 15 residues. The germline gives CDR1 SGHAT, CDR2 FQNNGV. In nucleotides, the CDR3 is TGTGCCAGCAGCAGACCGGGACCTCAGGGTTCACCCCTCCACTTT. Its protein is CASSRPGPQGSPLHF.

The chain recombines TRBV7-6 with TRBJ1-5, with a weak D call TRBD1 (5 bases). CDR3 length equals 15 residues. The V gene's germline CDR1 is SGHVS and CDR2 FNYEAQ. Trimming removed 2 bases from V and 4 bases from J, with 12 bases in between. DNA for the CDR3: TGTGCCAGCAGCTTATCCCTGGGGCAGAATCAGCCCCAGCATTTT. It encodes CASSLSLGQNQPQHF.

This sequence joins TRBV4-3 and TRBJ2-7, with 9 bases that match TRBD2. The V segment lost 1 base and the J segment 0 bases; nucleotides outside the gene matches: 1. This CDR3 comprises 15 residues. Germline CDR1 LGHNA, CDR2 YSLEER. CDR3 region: CASSQGRGGSYEQYF. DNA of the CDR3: TGCGCCAGCAGCCAAGGGCGGGGGGGCTCCTACGAGCAGTACTTC.

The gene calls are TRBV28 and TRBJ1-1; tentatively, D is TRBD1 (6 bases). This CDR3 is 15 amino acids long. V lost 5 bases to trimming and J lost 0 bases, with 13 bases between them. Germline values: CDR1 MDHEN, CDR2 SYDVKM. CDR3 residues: CASSISGQLNTEAFF. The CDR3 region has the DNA TGTGCCAGCAGTATATCGGGACAATTGAACACTGAAGCTTTCTTT.

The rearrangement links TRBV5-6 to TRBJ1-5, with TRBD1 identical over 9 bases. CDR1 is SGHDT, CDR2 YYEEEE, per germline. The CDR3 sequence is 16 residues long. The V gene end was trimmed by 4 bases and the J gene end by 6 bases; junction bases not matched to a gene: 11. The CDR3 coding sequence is TGTGCCAGCAGCCCCTCCGGGACAGGGCTGTTTCAGCCCCAGCATTTT. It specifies CASSPSGTGLFQPQHF.

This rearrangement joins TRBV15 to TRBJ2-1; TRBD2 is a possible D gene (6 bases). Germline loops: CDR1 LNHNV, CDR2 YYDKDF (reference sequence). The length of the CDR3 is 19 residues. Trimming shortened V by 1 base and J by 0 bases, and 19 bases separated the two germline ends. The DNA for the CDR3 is TGTGCCACCAGCAGAGCCGGGGGTCCAGGCCGGAGCTCCTACAATGAGCAGTTCTTC. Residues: CATSRAGGPGRSSYNEQFF.

CDR3 region: CAWSPIRGPYSNQPQHF. The CDR3 nucleotides are TGTGCCTGGAGTCCCATAAGGGGGCCGTATAGCAATCAGCCCCAGCATTTT. The rearrangement uses TRBV30 and TRBJ1-5, with 7 bases lining up with TRBD1. V shed 2 bases and J 0 bases; nucleotides not matched to a gene: 10. The CDR3 has 17 residues. The germline V gene encodes CDR1 GTSNPN and CDR2 SVGIG (reference sequence).

The CDR3 region is CASSSGQGMVHGELFF. The CDR3 DNA reads TGTGCCAGCAGCTCGGGACAGGGGATGGTTCACGGGGAGCTGTTTTTT. The chain combines TRBV5-4 with TRBJ2-2; 10 bases fit TRBD1. Losses at the gene ends were 3 bases for V and 7 bases for J; bases not matched to a gene: 9. The CDR3 is 16 residues long. Per germline, CDR1 SGHNT and CDR2 YYREEE (reference sequence).

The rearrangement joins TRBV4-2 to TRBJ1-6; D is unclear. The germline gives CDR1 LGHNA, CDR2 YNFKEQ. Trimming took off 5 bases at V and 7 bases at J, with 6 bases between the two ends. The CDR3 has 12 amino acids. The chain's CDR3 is CASSVPNSPLHF. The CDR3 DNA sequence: TGTGCCAGCAGCGTACCGAATTCACCCCTCCACTTT.

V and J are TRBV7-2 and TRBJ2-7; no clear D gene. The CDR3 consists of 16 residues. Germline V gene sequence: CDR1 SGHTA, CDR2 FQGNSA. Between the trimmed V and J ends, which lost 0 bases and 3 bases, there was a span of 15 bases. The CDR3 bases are TGTGCCAGCAGCTTAGCGCTAGGGCAGGTGGGCTACGAGCAGTACTTC. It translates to CASSLALGQVGYEQYF. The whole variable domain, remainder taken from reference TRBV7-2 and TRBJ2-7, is GAGVSQSPSNKVTEKGKDVELRCDPISGHTALYWYRQSLGQGLEFLIYFQGNSAPDKSGLPSDRFSAERTGGSVSTLTIQRTQQEDSAVYLCASSLALGQVGYEQYFGPGTRLTVT.

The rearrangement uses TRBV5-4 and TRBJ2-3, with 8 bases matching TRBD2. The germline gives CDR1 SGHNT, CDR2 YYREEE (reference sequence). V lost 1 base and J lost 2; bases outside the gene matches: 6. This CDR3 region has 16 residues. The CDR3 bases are TGTGCCAGCAGCTTGAAACTAGCGGCGATCACAGATACGCAGTATTTT. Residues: CASSLKLAAITDTQYF.

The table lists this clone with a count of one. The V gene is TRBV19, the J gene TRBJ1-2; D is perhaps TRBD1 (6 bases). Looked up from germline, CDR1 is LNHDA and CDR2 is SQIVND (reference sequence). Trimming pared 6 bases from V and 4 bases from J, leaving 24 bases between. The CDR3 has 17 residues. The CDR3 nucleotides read TGTGCCAGTAGCCCGCGGGCAGGGGCGAGTAGCGGCTATGGCTACACCTTC. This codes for CASSPRAGASSGYGYTF. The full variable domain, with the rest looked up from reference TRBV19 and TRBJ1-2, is DGGITQSPKYLFRKEGQNVTLSCEQNLNHDAMYWYRQDPGQGLRLIYYSQIVNDFQKGDIAEGYSVSREKKESFPLTVTSAQKNPTAFYLCASSPRAGASSGYGYTFGSGTRLTVV.

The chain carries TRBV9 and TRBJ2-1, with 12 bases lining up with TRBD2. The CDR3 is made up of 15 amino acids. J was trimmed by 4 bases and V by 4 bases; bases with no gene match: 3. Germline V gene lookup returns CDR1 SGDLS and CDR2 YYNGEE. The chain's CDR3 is CASSFGTSGYNEQFF. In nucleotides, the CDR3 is TGTGCCAGCAGCTTCGGGACTAGCGGGTACAATGAGCAGTTCTTC.

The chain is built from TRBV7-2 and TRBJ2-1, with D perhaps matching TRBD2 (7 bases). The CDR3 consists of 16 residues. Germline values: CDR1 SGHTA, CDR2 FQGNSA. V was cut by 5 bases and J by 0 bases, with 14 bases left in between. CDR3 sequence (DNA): TGTGCCAGCAGCCCCAACGGGGGGCGCTCCTACAATGAGCAGTTCTTC. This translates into CASSPNGGRSYNEQFF.

The chain's CDR3 is CASKPATDTGELFF. In DNA, the CDR3 is TGTGCCAGCAAACCCGCGACAGACACCGGGGAGCTGTTTTTT. The chain recombines TRBV7-7 with TRBJ2-2; D might be TRBD1 (5 bases). The ends were cut back, 7 bases at V and 3 bases at J, with 12 bases in the middle. The CDR3 extends over 14 amino acids. The germline V gene encodes CDR1 SSHAT and CDR2 FNYEAQ (reference sequence). The whole variable domain, remainder taken from reference TRBV7-7 and TRBJ2-2, is GAGVSQSPRYKVTKRGQDVTLRCDPISSHATLYWYQQALGQGPEFLTYFNYEAQPDKSGLPSDRFSAERPEGSISTLTIQRTEQRDSAMYRCASKPATDTGELFFGEGSRLTVL.

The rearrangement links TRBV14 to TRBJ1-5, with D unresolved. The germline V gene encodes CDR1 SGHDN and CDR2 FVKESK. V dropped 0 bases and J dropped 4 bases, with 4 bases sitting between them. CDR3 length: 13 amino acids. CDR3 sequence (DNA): TGTGCCAGCAGCCAAGAGAGTAATCAGCCCCAGCATTTT. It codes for CASSQESNQPQHF.